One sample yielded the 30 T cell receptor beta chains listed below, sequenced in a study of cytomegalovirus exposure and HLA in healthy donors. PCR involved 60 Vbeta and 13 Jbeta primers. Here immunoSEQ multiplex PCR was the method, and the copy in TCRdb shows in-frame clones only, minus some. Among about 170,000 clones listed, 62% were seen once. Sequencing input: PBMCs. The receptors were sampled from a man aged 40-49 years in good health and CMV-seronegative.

The CDR3 DNA is TGTGCCAGCAGCGCAGGGACATCGTACCAAGAGACCCAGTACTTC. Protein sequence: CASSAGTSYQETQYF. The chain employs TRBV11-3 and TRBJ2-5, with a weak D call TRBD1 (6 bases). Deletions cut 5 bases from V and 0 bases from J, with 13 bases between. Germline V gives CDR1 SGHNT, CDR2 YENEEA. This CDR3 is built from 15 residues.

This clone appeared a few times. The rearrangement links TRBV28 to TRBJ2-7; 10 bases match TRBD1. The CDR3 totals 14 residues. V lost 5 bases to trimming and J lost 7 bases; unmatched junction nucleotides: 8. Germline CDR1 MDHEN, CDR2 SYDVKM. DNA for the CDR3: TGTGCCAGCAGTCTGGGACAGGGGATTAGTGAGCAGTACTTC. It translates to CASSLGQGISEQYF.

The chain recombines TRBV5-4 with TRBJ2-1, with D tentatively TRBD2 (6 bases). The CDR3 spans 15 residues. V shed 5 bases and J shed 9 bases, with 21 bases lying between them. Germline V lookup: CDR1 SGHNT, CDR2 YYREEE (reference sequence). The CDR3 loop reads CASRAGRGSNGEQFF. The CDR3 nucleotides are TGTGCCAGCAGAGCTGGTCGGGGGAGCAATGGTGAGCAGTTCTTC. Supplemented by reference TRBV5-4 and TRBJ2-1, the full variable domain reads ETGVTQSPTHLIKTRGQQVTLRCSSQSGHNTVSWYQQALGQGPQFIFQYYREEENGRGNFPPRFSGLQFPNYSSELNVNALELDDSALYLCASRAGRGSNGEQFFGPGTRLTVL.

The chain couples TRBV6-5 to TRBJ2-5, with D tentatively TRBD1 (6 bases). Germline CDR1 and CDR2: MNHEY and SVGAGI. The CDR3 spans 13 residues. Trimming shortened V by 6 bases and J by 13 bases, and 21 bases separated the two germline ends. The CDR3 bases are TGTGCCAGCAGATCTACGGGCAGGGGAACGTGGTACTTC. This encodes CASRSTGRGTWYF.

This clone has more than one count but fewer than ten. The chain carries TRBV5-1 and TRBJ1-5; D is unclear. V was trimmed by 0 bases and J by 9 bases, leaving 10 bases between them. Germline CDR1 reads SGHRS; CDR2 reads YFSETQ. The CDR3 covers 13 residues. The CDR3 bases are TGCGCCAGCAGCTTGGATACGAGATCGCCCCAGCATTTT. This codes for CASSLDTRSPQHF.

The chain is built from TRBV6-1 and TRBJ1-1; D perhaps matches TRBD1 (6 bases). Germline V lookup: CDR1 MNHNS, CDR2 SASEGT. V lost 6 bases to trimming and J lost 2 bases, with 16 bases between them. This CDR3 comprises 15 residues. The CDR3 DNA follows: TGTGCCAGCAGGGCTCCGGGACACCGAAACACTGAAGCTTTCTTT. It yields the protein CASRAPGHRNTEAFF.

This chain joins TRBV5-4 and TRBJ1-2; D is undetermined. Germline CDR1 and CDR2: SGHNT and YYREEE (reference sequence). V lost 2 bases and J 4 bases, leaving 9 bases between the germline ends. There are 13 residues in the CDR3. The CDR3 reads CASSFDIGYGYTF. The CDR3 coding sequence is TGTGCCAGCAGCTTCGACATAGGCTATGGCTACACCTTC.

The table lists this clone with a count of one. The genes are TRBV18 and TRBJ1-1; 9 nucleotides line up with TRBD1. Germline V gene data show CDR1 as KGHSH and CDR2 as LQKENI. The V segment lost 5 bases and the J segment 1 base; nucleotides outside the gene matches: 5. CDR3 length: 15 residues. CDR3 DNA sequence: TGTGCCAGCTCATCCGGGACAGGGAAGAACACTGAAGCTTTCTTT. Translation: CASSSGTGKNTEAFF.

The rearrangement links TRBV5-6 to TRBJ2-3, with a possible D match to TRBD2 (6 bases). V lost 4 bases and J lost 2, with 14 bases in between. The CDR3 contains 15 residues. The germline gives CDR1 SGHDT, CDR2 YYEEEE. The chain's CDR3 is CASSRRLVSTDTQYF. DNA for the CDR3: TGTGCCAGCAGCCGCCGACTAGTTTCCACAGATACGCAGTATTTT.

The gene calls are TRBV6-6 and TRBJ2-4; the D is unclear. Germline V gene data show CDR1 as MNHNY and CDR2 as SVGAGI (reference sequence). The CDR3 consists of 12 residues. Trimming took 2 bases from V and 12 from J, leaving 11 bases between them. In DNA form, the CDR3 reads TGTGCCAGCAGTTACGCGGCCTCGAGTCAGTACTTC. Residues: CASSYAASSQYF.

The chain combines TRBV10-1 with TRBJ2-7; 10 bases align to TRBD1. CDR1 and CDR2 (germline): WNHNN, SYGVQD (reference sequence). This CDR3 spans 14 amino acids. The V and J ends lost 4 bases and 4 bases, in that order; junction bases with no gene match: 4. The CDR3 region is CASSGDRGQYEQYF. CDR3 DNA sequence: TGCGCCAGCAGTGGAGACAGGGGGCAATACGAGCAGTACTTC.

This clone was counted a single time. Here the CDR3 DNA reads TGTGCCAGTAGTCCAACGCATAGTCAGCCCCAGCATTTT. It codes for CASSPTHSQPQHF. The rearrangement links TRBV19 to TRBJ1-5; D not certain. Germline CDR1 reads LNHDA; CDR2 reads SQIVND (reference sequence). V lost 5 bases and J lost 6, with 11 bases in between. This CDR3 region has 13 residues.

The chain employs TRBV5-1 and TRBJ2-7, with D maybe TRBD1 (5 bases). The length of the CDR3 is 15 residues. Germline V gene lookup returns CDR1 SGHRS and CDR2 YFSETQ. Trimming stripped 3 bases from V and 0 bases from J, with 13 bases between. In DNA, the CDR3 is TGCGCCAGCAGCTGGGGCCTCGACAGCTCCTACGAGCAGTACTTC. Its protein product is CASSWGLDSSYEQYF. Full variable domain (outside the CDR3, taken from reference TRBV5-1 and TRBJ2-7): KAGVTQTPRYLIKTRGQQVTLSCSPISGHRSVSWYQQTPGQGLQFLFEYFSETQRNKGNFPGRFSGRQFSNSRSEMNVSTLELGDSALYLCASSWGLDSSYEQYFGPGTRLTVT.

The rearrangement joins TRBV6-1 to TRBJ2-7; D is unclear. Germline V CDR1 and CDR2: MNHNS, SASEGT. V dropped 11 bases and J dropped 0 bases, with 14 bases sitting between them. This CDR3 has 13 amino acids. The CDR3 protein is CAGLSSSSYEQYF. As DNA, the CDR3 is TGTGCCGGCCTTAGTAGCAGCTCCTACGAGCAGTACTTC.

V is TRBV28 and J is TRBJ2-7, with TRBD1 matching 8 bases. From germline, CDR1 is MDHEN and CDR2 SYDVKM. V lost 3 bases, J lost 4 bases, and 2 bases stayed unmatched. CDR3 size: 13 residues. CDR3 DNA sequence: TGTGCCAGCAGTTTGACAGGGGTGTACGAGCAGTACTTC. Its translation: CASSLTGVYEQYF.

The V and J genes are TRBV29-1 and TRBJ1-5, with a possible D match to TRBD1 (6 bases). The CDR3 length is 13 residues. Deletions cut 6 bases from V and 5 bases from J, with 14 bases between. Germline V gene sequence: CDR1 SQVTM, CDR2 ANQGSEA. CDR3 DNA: TGCAGCGTGGCGACAGGTCGCGATCAGCCCCAGCATTTT. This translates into CSVATGRDQPQHF. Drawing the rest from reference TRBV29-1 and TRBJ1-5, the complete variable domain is SAVISQKPSRDICQRGTSLTIQCQVDSQVTMMFWYRQQPGQSLTLIATANQGSEATYESGFVIDKFPISRPNLTFSTLTVSNMSPEDSSIYLCSVATGRDQPQHFGDGTRLSIL.

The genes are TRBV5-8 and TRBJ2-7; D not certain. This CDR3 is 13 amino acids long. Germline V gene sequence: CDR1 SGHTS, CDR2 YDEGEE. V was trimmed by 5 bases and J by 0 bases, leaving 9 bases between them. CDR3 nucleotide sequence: TGTGCCAGCAGAGTAGCATACTCCTACGAGCAGTACTTC. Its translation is CASRVAYSYEQYF.

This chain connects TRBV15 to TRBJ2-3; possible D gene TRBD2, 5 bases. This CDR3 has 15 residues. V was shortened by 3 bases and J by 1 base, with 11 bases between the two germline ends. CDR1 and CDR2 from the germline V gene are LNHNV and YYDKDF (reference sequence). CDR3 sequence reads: CATSSGGLGTDTQYF. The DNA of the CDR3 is TGTGCCACCAGCAGCGGCGGACTTGGCACAGATACGCAGTATTTT.

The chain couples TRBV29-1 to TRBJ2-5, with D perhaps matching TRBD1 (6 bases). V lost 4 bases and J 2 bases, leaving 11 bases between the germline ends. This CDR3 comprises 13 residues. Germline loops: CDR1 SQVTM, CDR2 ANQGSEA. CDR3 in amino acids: CSVAYRVQETQYF. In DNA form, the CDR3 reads TGCAGCGTTGCCTACAGGGTTCAAGAGACCCAGTACTTC.

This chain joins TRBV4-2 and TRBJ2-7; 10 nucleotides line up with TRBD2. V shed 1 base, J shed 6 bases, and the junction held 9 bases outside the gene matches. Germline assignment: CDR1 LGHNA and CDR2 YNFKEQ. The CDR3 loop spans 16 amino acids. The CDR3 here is CASSQGIGAGGLEQYF. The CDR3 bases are TGTGCCAGCAGCCAAGGTATAGGAGCGGGGGGGCTCGAGCAGTACTTC.

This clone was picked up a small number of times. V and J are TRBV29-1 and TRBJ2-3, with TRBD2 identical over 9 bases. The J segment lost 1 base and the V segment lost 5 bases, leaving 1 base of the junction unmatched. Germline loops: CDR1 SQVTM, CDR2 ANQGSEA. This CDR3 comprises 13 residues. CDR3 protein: CSVSSGGTDTQYF. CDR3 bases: TGCAGCGTTTCTAGCGGGGGCACAGATACGCAGTATTTT.

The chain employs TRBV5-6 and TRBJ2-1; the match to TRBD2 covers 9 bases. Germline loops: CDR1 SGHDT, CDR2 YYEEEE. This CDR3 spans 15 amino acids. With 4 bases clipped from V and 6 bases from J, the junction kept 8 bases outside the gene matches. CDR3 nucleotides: TGTGCCAGCAGCCGACTAGCGGAAGGGTCCAATGAGCAGTTCTTC. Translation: CASSRLAEGSNEQFF.

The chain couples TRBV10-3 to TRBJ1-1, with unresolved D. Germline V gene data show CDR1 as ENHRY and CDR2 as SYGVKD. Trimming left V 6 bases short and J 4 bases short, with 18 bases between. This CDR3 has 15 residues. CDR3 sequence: CAISSSQRRRTEAFF. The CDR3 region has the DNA TGTGCCATCAGCTCTTCTCAACGGCGGCGCACTGAAGCTTTCTTT.

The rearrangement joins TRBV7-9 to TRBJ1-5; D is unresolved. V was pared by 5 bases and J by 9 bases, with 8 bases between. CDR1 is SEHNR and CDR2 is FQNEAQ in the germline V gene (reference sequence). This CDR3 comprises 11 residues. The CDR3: CASSLNGPQHF. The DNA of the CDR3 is TGTGCCAGCAGCCTAAATGGGCCCCAGCATTTT.

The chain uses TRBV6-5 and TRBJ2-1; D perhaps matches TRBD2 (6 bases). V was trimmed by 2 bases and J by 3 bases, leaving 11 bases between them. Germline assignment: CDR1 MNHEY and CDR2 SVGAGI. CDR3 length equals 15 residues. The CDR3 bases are TGTGCCAGCAGTTACAGGAGGGCCGGCTACAATGAGCAGTTCTTC. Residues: CASSYRRAGYNEQFF.

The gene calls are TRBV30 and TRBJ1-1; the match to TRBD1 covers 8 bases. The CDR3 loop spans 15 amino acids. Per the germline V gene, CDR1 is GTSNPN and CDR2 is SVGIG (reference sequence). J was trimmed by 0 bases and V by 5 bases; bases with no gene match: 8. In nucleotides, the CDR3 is TGTGCCTGGGGGGGGTCAGGGGGCTTGAACACTGAAGCTTTCTTT. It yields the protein CAWGGSGGLNTEAFF. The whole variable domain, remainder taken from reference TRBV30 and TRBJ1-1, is SQTIHQWPATLVQPVGSPLSLECTVEGTSNPNLYWYRQAAGRGLQLLFYSVGIGQISSEVPQNLSASRPQDRQFILSSKKLLLSDSGFYLCAWGGSGGLNTEAFFGQGTRLTVV.

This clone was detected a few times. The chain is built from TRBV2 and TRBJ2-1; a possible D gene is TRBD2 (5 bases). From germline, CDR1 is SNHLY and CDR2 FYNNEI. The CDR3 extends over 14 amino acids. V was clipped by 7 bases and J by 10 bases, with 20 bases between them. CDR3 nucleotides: TGTGCCAGCACGCCGGGGATTAATACGGGGGAGCAGTTCTTC. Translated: CASTPGINTGEQFF.

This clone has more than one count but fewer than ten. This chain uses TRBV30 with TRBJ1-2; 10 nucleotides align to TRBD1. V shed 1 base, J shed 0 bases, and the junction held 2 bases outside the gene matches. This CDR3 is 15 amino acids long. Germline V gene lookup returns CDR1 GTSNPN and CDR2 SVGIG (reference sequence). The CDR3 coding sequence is TGTGCCTGGAGTGGACAGGGGGCTTCTAACTATGGCTACACCTTC. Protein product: CAWSGQGASNYGYTF. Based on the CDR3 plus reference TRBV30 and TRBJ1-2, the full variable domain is SQTIHQWPATLVQPVGSPLSLECTVEGTSNPNLYWYRQAAGRGLQLLFYSVGIGQISSEVPQNLSASRPQDRQFILSSKKLLLSDSGFYLCAWSGQGASNYGYTFGSGTRLTVV.

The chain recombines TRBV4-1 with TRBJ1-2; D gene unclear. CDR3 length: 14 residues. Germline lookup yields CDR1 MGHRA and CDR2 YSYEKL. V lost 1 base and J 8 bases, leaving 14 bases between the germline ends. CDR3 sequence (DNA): TGCGCCAGCAGCCAAGGTCCTGAGGGCATCGGCTACACCTTC. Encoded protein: CASSQGPEGIGYTF.

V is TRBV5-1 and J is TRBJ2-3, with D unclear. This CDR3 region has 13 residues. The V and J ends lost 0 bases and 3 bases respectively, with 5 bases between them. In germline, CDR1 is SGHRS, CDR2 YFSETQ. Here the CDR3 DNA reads TGCGCCAGCAGCTTGGATCAGACAGATACGCAGTATTTT. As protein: CASSLDQTDTQYF. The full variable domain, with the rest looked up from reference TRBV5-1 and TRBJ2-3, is KAGVTQTPRYLIKTRGQQVTLSCSPISGHRSVSWYQQTPGQGLQFLFEYFSETQRNKGNFPGRFSGRQFSNSRSEMNVSTLELGDSALYLCASSLDQTDTQYFGPGTRLTVL.